One sample yielded the 18 T cell receptor beta chains listed below, sequenced in a study of Tregs in tolerant kidney transplant recipients. Assay used: immunoSEQ multiplex PCR; TCRdb lists only in-frame clones, some missing. The sample yields roughly 250,000 clones, 65% to 85% seen once. The sequencing sample was made of CD4+ T cells from blood. The receptors were gathered from a human donor in good health.

The J gene is TRBJ1-4, the V gene TRBV29-1; a possible D gene is TRBD1 (5 bases). The V gene's germline CDR1 is SQVTM and CDR2 ANQGSEA. Trimming took off 1 base at V and 15 bases at J, with 24 bases between the two ends. CDR3 length: 15 amino acids. The CDR3 loop is CSVEAGGRATREVFF. CDR3 nucleotide sequence: TGCAGCGTTGAAGCGGGGGGGAGGGCGACGCGTGAGGTGTTTTTT.

J is TRBJ1-1 and V is TRBV21-1; the D call TRBD1 from the table was never checked on the DNA. TRBV21-1 is flagged as a pseudogene. This CDR3 contains 15 residues. CDR3 in DNA: TGTGCCAGCAGCAACCAGGGATCCTTTTTGAGTGAAGCTTTCTTT. It translates to CASSNQGSFLSEAFF.

The J gene is TRBJ2-5, the V gene TRBV6-5, with 8 nucleotides matching TRBD1. Losses at the gene ends were 1 base for V and 5 bases for J; bases not matched to a gene: 9. In germline, CDR1 is MNHEY, CDR2 SVGAGI. CDR3 length equals 16 residues. This CDR3 is CASSYLGQGKVETQYF. The DNA of the CDR3 is TGTGCCAGCAGTTACTTAGGACAGGGAAAGGTGGAGACCCAGTACTTC.

In its sample, this clone was seen a few times. The V and J genes are TRBV4-1 and TRBJ1-2, with D tentatively TRBD1 (6 bases). This CDR3 comprises 14 residues. Germline loops: CDR1 MGHRA, CDR2 YSYEKL. Trimming took 2 bases from V and 8 from J, leaving 15 bases between them. The CDR3 nucleotides are TGCGCCAGCAGCCAACAGACCTTCCAGGGGGGCTACACCTTC. Translation: CASSQQTFQGGYTF.

V is TRBV7-9 and J is TRBJ1-1; D unclear. The V gene's germline CDR1 is SEHNR and CDR2 FQNEAQ (reference sequence). This CDR3 has 12 amino acids. Trimming pared 5 bases from V and 2 bases from J, leaving 6 bases between. The CDR3 sequence is CASSPTNTEAFF. CDR3 DNA sequence: TGTGCCAGCAGCCCCACCAACACTGAAGCTTTCTTT.

V usage is TRBV4-1 and J usage is TRBJ1-3; 7 nucleotides line up with TRBD1. Germline trimming cut 0 bases from V and 0 bases from J; bases unmatched to any gene: 5. Germline V gives CDR1 MGHRA, CDR2 YSYEKL. The length of the CDR3 is 17 residues. The CDR3 DNA sequence: TGCGCCAGCAGCCAAGATTCGAGACAGGGCTCTGGAAACACCATATATTTT. Its protein product is CASSQDSRQGSGNTIYF.

The sample holds a few counts of this clone. The chain carries TRBV9 and TRBJ2-3, with D possibly being TRBD2 (5 bases). The V and J ends lost 2 bases and 6 bases respectively, with 19 bases between them. CDR1 and CDR2 (germline): SGDLS, YYNGEE. The CDR3 runs to 16 residues. CDR3 nucleotide sequence: TGTGCCAGCAGCGTTGCCCTAGAACGGGGTTCGGATACGCAGTATTTT. Translated, it gives CASSVALERGSDTQYF.

The J gene is TRBJ1-3, the V gene TRBV4-1; maybe TRBD1 (5 bases). Deletions cut 0 bases from V and 7 bases from J, with 10 bases between. The CDR3 length is 14 residues. Germline V gene data show CDR1 as MGHRA and CDR2 as YSYEKL. CDR3 loop: CASSQDGQGNTIYF. CDR3 in DNA: TGCGCCAGCAGCCAAGATGGCCAGGGTAACACCATATATTTT.

The chain recombines TRBV9 with TRBJ2-5; D unclear. The end of the DNA fits TRBJ2-7 better, so the J call may be wrong. The germline gives CDR1 SGDLS, CDR2 YYNGEE. The CDR3 is 12 residues long. CDR3 coding DNA: TGTGCCAGCAGTTCGGTTTCCTACGAGCAGTACTTC. This codes for CASSSVSYEQYF.

This chain links TRBV5-1 with TRBJ1-2, with 9 bases lining up with TRBD1. The CDR3 is made up of 15 amino acids. Germline CDR1 is SGHRS and CDR2 is YFSETQ. V lost 5 bases, J lost 7 bases, and 12 bases stayed unmatched. The CDR3 DNA reads TGCGCCAGCAGTCTCGGGACAGGGCCTTTTGGTGGCTACACCTTC. As protein: CASSLGTGPFGGYTF. Supplemented by reference TRBV5-1 and TRBJ1-2, the full variable domain reads KAGVTQTPRYLIKTRGQQVTLSCSPISGHRSVSWYQQTPGQGLQFLFEYFSETQRNKGNFPGRFSGRQFSNSRSEMNVSTLELGDSALYLCASSLGTGPFGGYTFGSGTRLTVV.

The chain couples TRBV13 to TRBJ2-3, with no clear D. CDR1 is PRHDT and CDR2 is FYEKMQ in the germline V gene (reference sequence). The CDR3 is 14 residues long. V lost 3 bases to trimming and J lost 0 bases, with 7 bases between them. The DNA of the CDR3 is TGTGCCAGCAGCTTTCGGCATAGCACAGATACGCAGTATTTT. Residues: CASSFRHSTDTQYF.

The CDR3 nucleotides are TGTGCCAGCAGCTCTCTAGGAGGGGGCGGTGAGACCCAGTACTTC. As protein: CASSSLGGGGETQYF. The gene calls are TRBV11-2 and TRBJ2-5; a weak D match, TRBD1 (7 bases). Per germline, CDR1 SGHAT and CDR2 FQNNGV. The CDR3 is made up of 15 amino acids. V lost 4 bases and J lost 5, with 17 bases in between.

The chain joins TRBV14 to TRBJ2-5; tentative D call: TRBD2 (5 bases). V was clipped by 2 bases and J by 0 bases, with 10 bases between them. This CDR3 is built from 15 residues. Germline values: CDR1 SGHDN, CDR2 FVKESK. The chain's CDR3 is CASSQLDWYQETQYF. CDR3 nucleotides: TGTGCCAGCAGCCAATTGGACTGGTACCAAGAGACCCAGTACTTC.

This clone was seen only a few times. The chain is built from TRBV15 and TRBJ1-4; no firm D call. V lost 1 base, J lost 5 bases, and 8 bases lay in between. Germline CDR1 reads LNHNV; CDR2 reads YYDKDF (reference sequence). The CDR3 is 14 amino acids. The CDR3 sequence is CATSRGSHNEKLFF. Written as DNA, the CDR3 is TGTGCCACCAGCAGAGGGTCGCACAATGAAAAACTGTTTTTT. Combining the CDR3 with reference TRBV15 and TRBJ1-4 gives the whole variable domain DAMVIQNPRYQVTQFGKPVTLSCSQTLNHNVMYWYQQKSSQAPKLLFHYYDKDFNNEADTPDNFQSRRPNTSFCFLDIRSPGLGDTAMYLCATSRGSHNEKLFFGSGTQLSVL.

The genes are TRBV28 and TRBJ2-3, with 12 positions matching TRBD1. Germline CDR1 MDHEN, CDR2 SYDVKM. This CDR3 has 17 residues. Losses at the gene ends were 6 bases for V and 4 bases for J; bases not matched to a gene: 11. CDR3 in DNA: TGTGCCAGCAGGCCTATCCCCGGGACAGGGGGCTCAGATACGCAGTATTTT. Encoded protein: CASRPIPGTGGSDTQYF.

Only a few counts were recorded for this clone. The chain uses TRBV6-6 and TRBJ1-2; 8 bases match TRBD1. With 0 bases clipped from V and 5 bases from J, the junction kept 5 bases outside the gene matches. The CDR3 length is 15 residues. The germline CDR1 and CDR2 sequences are MNHNY and SVGAGI (reference sequence). In DNA, the CDR3 is TGTGCCAGCAGTTACTCTCCAGGGGGCGCGTATGGCTACACCTTC. It specifies CASSYSPGGAYGYTF.

The genes are TRBV7-6 and TRBJ1-5, with D unresolved. Trimming shortened V by 4 bases and J by 2 bases, and 6 bases separated the two germline ends. The length of the CDR3 is 13 residues. Per the germline V gene, CDR1 is SGHVS and CDR2 is FNYEAQ. CDR3: CASSSRGNQPQHF. CDR3 in DNA: TGTGCCAGCAGCTCGAGGGGCAATCAGCCCCAGCATTTT.

This clone was observed a few times. The rearrangement uses TRBV7-2 and TRBJ2-5, with D uncertain. Germline CDR1 reads SGHTA; CDR2 reads FQGNSA. The CDR3 is 12 residues long. Trimming shortened V by 4 bases and J by 9 bases, and 12 bases separated the two germline ends. The CDR3 nucleotides are TGTGCCAGCAGCTACACTTCACGGGCCCAGTACTTC. The encoded protein is CASSYTSRAQYF.